This T cell receptor beta chain is drawn from a study of beta chain features in type 1 diabetes. This clone came up a few times. Its target is unknown. Germline CDR1 and CDR2: MNHEY and SVGAGI. The CDR3 is 14 amino acids. After removal of 4 bases from V and 6 bases from J, the junction contained 7 bases not matched to a gene. The investigators reverse transcribed all of the isolated RNA, so they sequenced expressed TCRB transcripts. Profiled with immunoSEQ multiplex PCR; TCRdb holds only in-frame clones, not every one. This table has roughly 150,000 clones, approximately 9.1% appearing once. Study results and limitations: The study found fewer insertions and more deletions at VDJ junctions in type 1 diabetes patients. Shortening of TCRB CDR3s, moderate but significant, appeared in all four CD4+ subsets of Type 1 diabetes patients.

Sequenced: central memory CD4+ T cells from blood. The receptor was derived from a woman in her 30s with type 1 diabetes. This chain uses TRBV6-5 with TRBJ2-7; TRBD2 agrees at 9 bases. The DNA for the CDR3 is TGTGCCAGCAGTTCCGGGACTAGCAGGCTCGAGCAGTACTTC. Amino acids: CASSSGTSRLEQYF.